This T cell receptor beta chain appears in the sequencing data of a study of blood T cells in healthy people across ages. V lost 0 bases and J 8 bases, leaving 12 bases between the germline ends. CDR1 and CDR2 from the germline V gene are SGHRS and YFSETQ. CDR3 length: 14 residues. Donors were healthy Caucasian individuals from Russia aged roughly 6 to 100. PBMCs numbering at least 6 million were isolated per sample. Combining a sample-barcoded 5' primer with a J-beta primer mix, a second PCR ran for roughly 6 to 12 cycles. Each TCR beta cDNA got a 12-nucleotide random molecular identifier. Samples each returned at least 2.5 million CDR3-containing paired-end reads. TCRdb passed the 5' RACE reads through MiXCR, listing each CDR3 protein once. This table has over a million distinct CDR3 sequences, 42% appearing once.

This clonotype originated in a woman between 18 and 29 years old in good health. Sequencing was done on a sample of blood. This chain uses TRBV5-1 with TRBJ2-1; tentative D call: TRBD1 (6 bases). The CDR3 is CASSLEQGRYEQFF. The CDR3 DNA reads TGCGCCAGCAGCTTGGAACAGGGAAGGTATGAGCAGTTCTTC.